The present TCR beta chain was sequenced within a study of cytomegalovirus exposure and HLA in healthy donors. Overall study: Of a few hundred genotyped donors, 81% grouped in the Caucasian-associated ancestry cluster. Whole-study results and caveats: A few CMV-associated chains proved CMV antigen-specific in vitro. Fewer N-insertions (relative to the approximately 700-donor mean) were reportedly seen in an Asian-associated ancestry cluster in a later analysis.

V gave up 0 bases and J gave up 5 bases, with 12 bases separating them. The CDR3 runs to 14 residues. The germline V gene has CDR1 SGDLS and CDR2 YYNGEE. As for this clone: No antigen is known for it.

The PCR had 60 Vbeta and 13 Jbeta primers. TCRdb keeps only in-frame clones here, not all; method: immunoSEQ multiplex PCR. The sample contains roughly 150,000 clones, roughly 80% of which appear only once. The V call is TRBV9, the J call TRBJ2-7, with a tentative D call TRBD1 (5 bases). The sample comprised PBMCs. This sequence originates from a male donor in good health and CMV-seronegative. In DNA form, the CDR3 reads TGTGCCAGCAGCGTAGGGCTGGGGCCAGACGAGCAGTACTTC. Amino acids: CASSVGLGPDEQYF.